The 5 T cell receptor beta chains in this list originate from one sample, sequenced in a study of T cell repertoires and Cas9 in healthy adults. TCRdb's table, derived via immunoSEQ multiplex PCR, lists solely in-frame clones and lacks some. The data show about 24,000 clones, with roughly 90% seen just once and around 0.71% held by the top ten. Sequencing input: CD4+ effector T cells (CD127+, CD25-, CD137-, CD154-) from PBMCs; culture status not recorded. These receptors all come from a human donor in good health.

This clone was found once. V gene TRBV6-5 combines with J gene TRBJ2-1; D not resolved. This CDR3 is 16 amino acids long. The germline V gene encodes CDR1 MNHEY and CDR2 SVGAGI. Trimming cost V 0 bases and J 1 base, with 10 bases left between them. CDR3 DNA sequence: TGTGCCAGCAGTTACTCGAGGAGAGCGTCCTACAATGAGCAGTTCTTC. It specifies CASSYSRRASYNEQFF.

V gene TRBV6-6 combines with J gene TRBJ2-7; 10 bases match TRBD2. Germline CDR1 reads MNHNY; CDR2 reads SVGAGI (reference sequence). The CDR3 runs 14 residues. With V trimmed by 9 bases and J by 1 base, 6 bases remained unmatched. The CDR3 DNA follows: TGTGCCAGTTCCAGCGGGGGGGGTTCCTACGAGCAGTACTTC. Its protein is CASSSGGGSYEQYF.

The chain recombines TRBV11-2 with TRBJ1-5; D might be TRBD1 (5 bases). The CDR3 contains 16 residues. From germline, CDR1 is SGHAT and CDR2 FQNNGV. With 3 bases removed from V and 7 bases from J, the gap between germline ends came to 19 bases. The chain's CDR3 is CASSLDQAGCRQPQHF. The CDR3 nucleotides are TGTGCCAGCAGCTTGGACCAGGCAGGGTGCAGGCAGCCCCAGCATTTT.

The rearrangement joins TRBV11-2 to TRBJ1-2, with 7 nucleotides matching TRBD1. CDR3 length: 17 amino acids. Unmatched junction bases numbered 19, after V lost 5 bases and J lost 7 bases. Germline loops: CDR1 SGHAT, CDR2 FQNNGV. The DNA of the CDR3 is TGTGCCAGCAGCCCGCTCGTTACTGACAGGGTGGATGGTGGCTACACCTTC. Translating it yields CASSPLVTDRVDGGYTF.

This chain links TRBV7-8 with TRBJ2-3, with unresolved D. Trimming stripped 5 bases from V and 2 bases from J, with 2 bases between. CDR3 length equals 11 residues. Germline CDR1 SGHVS, CDR2 FQNEAQ. The CDR3 bases are TGTGCCAGCAGCACCACAGATACGCAGTATTTT. This codes for CASSTTDTQYF. Complete variable domain (other parts from reference TRBV7-8 and TRBJ2-3): GAGVSQSPRYKVAKRGQDVALRCDPISGHVSLFWYQQALGQGPEFLTYFQNEAQLDKSGLPSDRFFAERPEGSVSTLKIQRTQQEDSAVYLCASSTTDTQYFGPGTRLTVL.